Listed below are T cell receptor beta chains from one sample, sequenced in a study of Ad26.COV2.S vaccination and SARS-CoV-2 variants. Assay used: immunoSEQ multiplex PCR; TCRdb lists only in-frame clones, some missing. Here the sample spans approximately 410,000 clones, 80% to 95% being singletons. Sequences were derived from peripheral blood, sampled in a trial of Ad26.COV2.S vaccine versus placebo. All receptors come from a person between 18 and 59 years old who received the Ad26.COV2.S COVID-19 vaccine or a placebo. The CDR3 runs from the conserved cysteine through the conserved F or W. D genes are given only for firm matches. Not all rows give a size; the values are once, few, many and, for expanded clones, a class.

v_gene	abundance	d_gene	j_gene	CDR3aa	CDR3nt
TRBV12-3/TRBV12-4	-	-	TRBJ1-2	CASSFGSSYGYTF	TGTGCCAGCAGTTTCGGCAGCTCCTATGGCTACACCTTC
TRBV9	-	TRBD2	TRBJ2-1	CASNLAGGRGDEQFF	TGTGCCAGCAACTTAGCGGGGGGGCGCGGCGATGAGCAGTTCTTC
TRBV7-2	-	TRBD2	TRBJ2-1	CASSSRLAGVDEQFF	TGTGCCAGCAGCTCTCGGCTAGCGGGGGTTGATGAGCAGTTCTTC
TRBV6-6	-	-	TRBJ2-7	CASSYSTPNSYEQYF	TGTGCCAGCAGTTACTCCACTCCGAACTCCTACGAGCAGTACTTC
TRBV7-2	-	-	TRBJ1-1	CASSLSRASEAFF	TGTGCCAGCAGCTTATCACGGGCGTCTGAAGCTTTCTTT
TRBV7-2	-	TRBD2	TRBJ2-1	CASSRSGGTYNEQFF	TGTGCCAGCAGCCGTAGCGGGGGGACCTACAATGAGCAGTTCTTC
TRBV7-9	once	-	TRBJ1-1	CASSKQAMNTEAFF	TGTGCCAGCAGCAAACAGGCCATGAACACTGAAGCTTTCTTT
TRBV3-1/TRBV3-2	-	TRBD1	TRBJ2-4	CASSQRTLEQGAAKNIQYF	TGTGCCAGCAGCCAGAGAACCTTAGAACAGGGGGCGGCCAAAAACATTCAGTACTTC
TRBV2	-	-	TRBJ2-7	CASRGDGHSYEQYF	TGTGCCAGCAGGGGCGACGGGCACTCCTACGAGCAGTACTTC
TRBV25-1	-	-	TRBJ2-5	CASRTEQETQYF	TGTGCCAGCAGGACAGAACAAGAGACCCAGTACTTC
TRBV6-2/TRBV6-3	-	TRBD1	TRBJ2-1	CASSYLGQEYNEQFF	TGTGCCAGCAGTTACCTAGGACAGGAATACAATGAGCAGTTCTTC
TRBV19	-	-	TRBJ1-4	CASSGYIHEKLFF	TGTGCCAGCTCCGGATACATACATGAAAAACTGTTTTTT
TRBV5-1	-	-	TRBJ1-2	CASSLGFSLGNYGYTF	TGCGCCAGCAGCTTGGGGTTTTCACTTGGAAATTATGGCTACACCTTC
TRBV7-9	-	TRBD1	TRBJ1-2	CASSLADRFYGYTF	TGTGCCAGCAGCTTAGCGGACAGGTTTTATGGCTACACCTTC
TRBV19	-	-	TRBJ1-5	CASSPRGASNQPQHF	TGTGCCAGTAGTCCCCGGGGCGCAAGCAATCAGCCCCAGCATTTT
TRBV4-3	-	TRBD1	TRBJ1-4	CASSPDRGLEKLFF	TGCGCCAGCAGCCCGGACAGGGGGCTTGAAAAACTGTTTTTT
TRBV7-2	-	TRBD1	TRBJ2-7	CASSSDRGLPSYEQYF	TGTGCCAGCAGTTCGGACAGGGGGCTACCCTCCTACGAGCAGTACTTC
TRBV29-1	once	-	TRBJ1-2	CSVVQRVYGYTF	TGCAGCGTTGTGCAGCGTGTCTATGGCTACACCTTC